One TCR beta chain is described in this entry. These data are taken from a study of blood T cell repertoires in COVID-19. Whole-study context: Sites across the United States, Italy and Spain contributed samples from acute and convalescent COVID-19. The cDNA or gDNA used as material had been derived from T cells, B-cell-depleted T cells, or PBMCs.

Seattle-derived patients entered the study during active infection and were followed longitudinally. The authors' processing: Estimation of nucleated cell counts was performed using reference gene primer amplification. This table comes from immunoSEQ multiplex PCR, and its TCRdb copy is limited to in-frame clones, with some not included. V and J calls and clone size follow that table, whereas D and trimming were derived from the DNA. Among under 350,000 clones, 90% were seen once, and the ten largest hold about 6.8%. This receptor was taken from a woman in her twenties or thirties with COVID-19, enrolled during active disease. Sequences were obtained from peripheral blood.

The CDR3 sequence: CASSPGQGWIQPQHF. CDR3 nucleotide sequence: TGTGCCAGCAGCCCTGGACAGGGGTGGATCCAGCCCCAGCATTTT. J is TRBJ1-5 and V is TRBV16, with 9 bases matching TRBD1. V was pared by 4 bases and J by 7 bases, with 8 bases of the junction left unmatched. CDR1 and CDR2 (germline): KGHSY, FQNENV. The CDR3 covers 15 residues.